The 24 T cell receptor beta chains reported below all come from one sample, sequenced in a study of OX40 agonist ivuxolimab in advanced cancers. Here immunoSEQ multiplex PCR was the method, and the copy in TCRdb shows in-frame clones only, minus some. Of 40,000 to 55,000 clones listed, approximately 81% were seen once; the top ten hold approximately 22%. The material sequenced was CD4+ or CD8+ T cells sorted from blood, taken in a trial of the OX40 agonist ivuxolimab. These receptor sequences come from an adult with an advanced solid tumor such as melanoma, head and neck, liver or kidney cancer.

The V and J genes are TRBV10-3 and TRBJ2-3; TRBD2 matches 8 bases. Germline loops: CDR1 ENHRY, CDR2 SYGVKD. V lost 2 bases and J lost 2; bases outside the gene matches: 15. CDR3 length: 19 residues. Here the CDR3 DNA reads TGTGCCATCAGTGAGCCTGTTGTGGGTGGCGGGGGGTACACAGATACGCAGTATTTT. Amino acids: CAISEPVVGGGGYTDTQYF.

The chain employs TRBV28 and TRBJ1-5; D call uncertain. The CDR3 runs to 15 residues. Trimming pared 3 bases from V and 3 bases from J, leaving 12 bases between. Germline V gene sequence: CDR1 MDHEN, CDR2 SYDVKM. This CDR3 reads CASSFEGGNNQPQHF. CDR3 coding DNA: TGTGCCAGCAGTTTTGAGGGCGGAAACAATCAGCCCCAGCATTTT.

This clone is a singleton in its sample. The gene calls are TRBV25-1 and TRBJ2-7, with a weak D call TRBD1 (6 bases). Germline V gene sequence: CDR1 MGHDK, CDR2 SYGVNS. The ends were cut back, 0 bases at V and 2 bases at J, with 17 bases in the middle. This CDR3 has 17 amino acids. The CDR3 DNA reads as TGTGCCAGCAGTGAATATGGTCTCGGGACAACAACCTACGAGCAGTACTTC. It yields the protein CASSEYGLGTTTYEQYF.

V usage is TRBV7-6 and J usage is TRBJ2-1; no definite D call. V was clipped by 3 bases and J by 8 bases, with 14 bases between them. CDR1 is SGHVS and CDR2 is FNYEAQ in the germline V gene. This CDR3 is 14 amino acids long. CDR3 region: CASSLGPLGHEQFF. As DNA, the CDR3 is TGTGCCAGCAGCTTGGGTCCCCTTGGGCATGAGCAGTTCTTC.

This clone was seen more than once but under ten times. V usage is TRBV6-5 and J usage is TRBJ1-2; TRBD1 aligns across 7 bases. Germline CDR1 reads MNHEY; CDR2 reads SVGAGI. The CDR3 length is 14 residues. The V gene end was trimmed by 2 bases and the J gene end by 5 bases; junction bases not matched to a gene: 5. The CDR3 sequence: CASSYQGGKYGYTF. The CDR3 coding sequence is TGTGCCAGCAGTTACCAGGGGGGGAAATATGGCTACACCTTC.

The V and J genes are TRBV7-6 and TRBJ1-2, with D possibly TRBD1 on 6 matching bases. V lost 1 base and J lost 7, with 13 bases in between. Germline-derived CDR1 and CDR2 are SGHVS and FNYEAQ. The CDR3 runs 14 residues. The CDR3 is CASSLGQGHGGYTF. The CDR3 nucleotides are TGTGCCAGCAGCTTAGGCCAGGGGCACGGTGGCTACACCTTC.

This clone was picked up a small number of times. V usage is TRBV29-1 and J usage is TRBJ2-3; no clear D. Germline V lookup: CDR1 SQVTM, CDR2 ANQGSEA. This CDR3 has 12 residues. V shed 5 bases and J shed 4 bases, with 10 bases lying between them. The CDR3 loop is CSVPTMPDTQYF. The CDR3 bases are TGCAGCGTTCCTACTATGCCAGATACGCAGTATTTT.

This chain links TRBV4-1 with TRBJ1-6; 8 bases line up with TRBD1. This CDR3 is 21 amino acids long. The junction had 19 bases not matched to a gene; V was cut back by 3 bases and J by 3 bases. CDR1 is MGHRA, CDR2 YSYEKL, per germline. The CDR3 region has the DNA TGCGCCAGCAGCCACTCAAGTCCCGCGACAGGGGCCGACTTCTATAATTCACCCCTCCACTTT. Its translation: CASSHSSPATGADFYNSPLHF.

The V call is TRBV20-1, the J call TRBJ2-1; D may be TRBD2 (6 bases). V was shortened by 5 bases and J by 8 bases, with 10 bases between the two germline ends. This CDR3 comprises 11 residues. Looked up from germline, CDR1 is DFQATT and CDR2 is SNEGSKA (reference sequence). CDR3 coding DNA: TGCAGTGCTCGGCGGGACCATGAGCAGTTCTTC. It codes for CSARRDHEQFF.

This clone was recorded a few times. Germline is not matched at one junction end, which may reflect a read error. V gene TRBV7-9 combines with J gene TRBJ2-7; possible D gene TRBD1, 6 bases. Germline V gene lookup returns CDR1 SEHNR and CDR2 FQNEAQ (reference sequence). CDR3 length: 16 residues. This CDR3 is CASSQEATGQFYEQYF. The CDR3 DNA is TGCGCCAGCAGCCAAGAGGCGACAGGCCAATTCTACGAGCAGTACTTC.

This CDR3 is CASSHAVLNTEAFF. The CDR3 DNA is TGTGCCAGTAGTCATGCGGTATTGAACACTGAAGCTTTCTTT. The chain is built from TRBV19 and TRBJ1-1; D gene uncertain. This CDR3 comprises 14 residues. With 5 bases removed from V and 0 bases from J, the gap between germline ends came to 10 bases. Germline-derived CDR1 and CDR2 are LNHDA and SQIVND (reference sequence).

The chain has TRBV6-1 and TRBJ2-5; possible D gene TRBD2, 6 bases. Germline V gene data show CDR1 as MNHNS and CDR2 as SASEGT. This CDR3 has 13 amino acids. V shed 1 base and J shed 5 bases, with 8 bases lying between them. CDR3 DNA sequence: TGTGCCAGCAGTGAAGGGGCGGGGGAGACCCAGTACTTC. Amino acid sequence: CASSEGAGETQYF.

V and J are TRBV5-6 and TRBJ1-3; no reliable D call. The length of the CDR3 is 13 residues. Germline V CDR1 and CDR2: SGHDT, YYEEEE. V lost 4 bases and J 0 bases, leaving 5 bases between the germline ends. The CDR3 region is CASSEGSGNTIYF. CDR3 nucleotides: TGTGCCAGCAGCGAGGGCTCTGGAAACACCATATATTTT.

V usage is TRBV28 and J usage is TRBJ1-2; D uncertain. There are 15 residues in the CDR3. CDR1 MDHEN and CDR2 SYDVKM come from the germline V gene. V shed 5 bases and J shed 4 bases, with 17 bases lying between them. The CDR3 region has the DNA TGTGCCAGCAGTCGCCCCACTTCCGGCGGCTATGGCTACACCTTC. It yields the protein CASSRPTSGGYGYTF.

V and J are TRBV27 and TRBJ1-2; no clear D gene. V shed 6 bases and J shed 8 bases, with 13 bases lying between them. This CDR3 spans 12 amino acids. Germline V gene data show CDR1 as MNHEY and CDR2 as SMNVEV (reference sequence). The CDR3 is CASSHPREGYTF. The CDR3 DNA sequence: TGTGCCAGCAGCCACCCACGGGAGGGCTACACCTTC.

There are a few counts of this clone. The genes are TRBV19 and TRBJ1-6; a weak D match, TRBD1 (5 bases). Germline V CDR1 and CDR2: LNHDA, SQIVND (reference sequence). Between the trimmed V and J ends, which lost 1 base and 16 bases, there was a span of 8 bases. There are 11 residues in the CDR3. The CDR3 protein is CASSIANRLHF. CDR3 nucleotides: TGTGCCAGTAGTATAGCAAACAGGCTCCACTTT.

This sequence joins TRBV14 and TRBJ1-2, with D tentatively TRBD1 (5 bases). There are 15 residues in the CDR3. V lost 4 bases and J 3 bases, leaving 15 bases between the germline ends. Germline CDR1 and CDR2: SGHDN and FVKESK. The CDR3: CASSRPGTDYYGYTF. Written as DNA, the CDR3 is TGTGCCAGCAGCCGTCCCGGGACTGACTACTATGGCTACACCTTC.

This clone has only one observation. This sequence joins TRBV5-4 and TRBJ2-7; tentative D call: TRBD2 (6 bases). Trimming cost V 0 bases and J 3 bases, with 13 bases left between them. CDR1 and CDR2 from the germline V gene are SGHNT and YYREEE (reference sequence). CDR3 length: 15 amino acids. This CDR3 reads CASSLGRADYYEQYF. DNA of the CDR3: TGTGCCAGCAGCTTGGGGAGAGCGGACTACTACGAGCAGTACTTC. The variable domain in full, completed from reference TRBV5-4 and TRBJ2-7, reads ETGVTQSPTHLIKTRGQQVTLRCSSQSGHNTVSWYQQALGQGPQFIFQYYREEENGRGNFPPRFSGLQFPNYSSELNVNALELDDSALYLCASSLGRADYYEQYFGPGTRLTVT.

The chain carries TRBV14 and TRBJ2-3; a weak D match, TRBD1 (6 bases). V was shortened by 1 base and J by 2 bases, with 13 bases between the two germline ends. CDR1 and CDR2 from the germline V gene are SGHDN and FVKESK. The CDR3 loop spans 16 amino acids. The CDR3 sequence: CASSQAGTLVTDTQYF. In DNA form, the CDR3 reads TGTGCCAGCAGCCAAGCCGGGACACTCGTCACAGATACGCAGTATTTT.

This clone has just one count. The V gene is TRBV4-3, the J gene TRBJ2-2; D is unresolved. This CDR3 is built from 13 residues. The germline gives CDR1 LGHNA, CDR2 YSLEER. Trimming removed 0 bases from V and 10 bases from J, with 9 bases in between. The CDR3 DNA reads as TGCGCCAGCAGCCAAGATATACGGGCGGAGCTGTTTTTT. Translation gives CASSQDIRAELFF.

V gene TRBV15 combines with J gene TRBJ2-2; D possibly corresponds to TRBD1 (6 bases). The germline V gene encodes CDR1 LNHNV and CDR2 YYDKDF (reference sequence). The length of the CDR3 is 17 residues. Deletions cut 4 bases from V and 0 bases from J, with 15 bases between. This chain's CDR3 is CATSTLLTGTNTGELFF. CDR3 in DNA: TGTGCCACCAGCACCTTATTGACAGGAACGAACACCGGGGAGCTGTTTTTT.

The chain combines TRBV27 with TRBJ2-3; 7 nucleotides agree with TRBD1. The CDR3 runs to 15 residues. With V trimmed by 1 base and J by 4 bases, 5 bases remained unmatched. Germline CDR1 and CDR2: MNHEY and SMNVEV (reference sequence). The CDR3 nucleotides read TGTGCCAGCAGTTTATTAGCCCAGGGGGCAGATACGCAGTATTTT. The encoded protein is CASSLLAQGADTQYF.

This chain joins TRBV7-9 and TRBJ1-2, with TRBD1 identical over 9 bases. This CDR3 has 18 residues. Germline values: CDR1 SEHNR, CDR2 FQNEAQ (reference sequence). V lost 5 bases and J lost 2; bases outside the gene matches: 15. CDR3 sequence (DNA): TGTGCCAGCAGCGAGAGAGTAAGGGAACAGGGGGCCAACTATGGCTACACCTTC. Its protein product is CASSERVREQGANYGYTF.

There are a few counts of this clone. This chain joins TRBV6-5 and TRBJ2-3; 9 positions agree with TRBD1. The germline CDR1 and CDR2 sequences are MNHEY and SVGAGI. The junction had 5 bases not matched to a gene; V was cut back by 2 bases and J by 5 bases. This CDR3 region has 15 residues. The CDR3 nucleotides read TGTGCCAGCAGTTACGGGACAGGGAAGAAAGATACGCAGTATTTT. Residues: CASSYGTGKKDTQYF.